The T cell receptor beta chain described here comes from a study of T cell responses to AZD1222 COVID-19 vaccine. A note on this clone: Its cognate antigen is unknown.

TCRdb's table, derived via immunoSEQ multiplex PCR, lists solely in-frame clones and lacks some. Of 140,000 to 150,000 clones listed, roughly 92% are singletons. Study observations and caveats: Reportedly, nearly half of unique spike TCRs recognized epitopes outside B.1.351/B.1.1.7 mutations.

The sequence was obtained from an adult in good health. The specimen was peripheral blood, collected on day 0 of AZD1222 vaccination.

CDR3 residues: CASSLGSTGELFF. Here the CDR3 DNA reads TGTGCCAGCAGCTTGGGAAGCACCGGGGAGCTGTTTTTT. The genes are TRBV5-6 and TRBJ2-2, with D hard to call. The germline gives CDR1 SGHDT, CDR2 YYEEEE. V was cut by 0 bases and J by 4 bases, with 4 bases left in between. This CDR3 comprises 13 residues.